The 12 T cell receptor beta chains presented below share a single source sample, sequenced in a study of blood T cell repertoires in COVID-19. Assay used: immunoSEQ multiplex PCR; TCRdb lists only in-frame clones, some missing. The table shows roughly 250,000 clones, with 82% occurring only once. Sequencing was carried out using peripheral blood. All receptors derive from a woman of 80 years or more with active or convalescent COVID-19.

This clone is a singleton in its sample. The J gene is TRBJ2-1, the V gene TRBV28; 11 nucleotides agree with TRBD2. Germline V gene sequence: CDR1 MDHEN, CDR2 SYDVKM. This CDR3 has 16 residues. Trimming took 4 bases from V and 7 from J; bases not matched to a gene: 9. This chain's CDR3 is CASSSTSGGRKNEQFF. CDR3 DNA sequence: TGTGCCAGCAGTTCCACTAGCGGGGGTAGGAAAAATGAGCAGTTCTTC.

In nucleotides, the CDR3 is TGTGCCAGCACTACCCCGGGACAGTTTAATGAGCAGTTCTTC. As protein: CASTTPGQFNEQFF. The chain carries TRBV6-5 and TRBJ2-1; 7 bases map to TRBD1. The ends lost 7 bases at V and 7 bases at J; junction bases unmatched: 10. The CDR3 runs to 14 residues. The V gene's germline CDR1 is MNHEY and CDR2 SVGAGI.

The chain uses TRBV6-2 or TRBV6-3 and TRBJ2-2; 8 nucleotides match TRBD1. CDR1 MNHEY and CDR2 SVGEGT come from the germline V gene. V dropped 5 bases and J dropped 4; count of bases not matched to a gene: 3. CDR3 length: 14 amino acids. The CDR3 loop reads CASSRTGITGELFF. DNA of the CDR3: TGTGCCAGCAGTCGGACAGGGATCACCGGGGAGCTGTTTTTT.

The chain is built from TRBV2 and TRBJ2-5, with D possibly being TRBD2 (6 bases). The CDR3 runs to 14 residues. V was cut by 3 bases and J by 11 bases, with 19 bases left in between. Germline V gene sequence: CDR1 SNHLY, CDR2 FYNNEI. The CDR3 loop reads CASSDIRGGTLQYF. As DNA, the CDR3 is TGTGCCAGCAGTGATATCCGGGGTGGGACTTTGCAGTACTTC.

The chain couples TRBV28 to TRBJ1-5, with 8 positions matching TRBD1. CDR3 size: 16 residues. V shed 5 bases, J shed 11 bases, and the junction held 17 bases outside the gene matches. Germline CDR1 is MDHEN and CDR2 is SYDVKM. CDR3 nucleotides: TGTGCCAGCAGTCCACCACAGGGGGAGAACCATCCGGCCCAGCATTTT. Amino acid sequence: CASSPPQGENHPAQHF.

This chain links TRBV7-9 with TRBJ1-4; TRBD1 might be the D (5 bases). This CDR3 comprises 15 residues. Germline V gives CDR1 SEHNR, CDR2 FQNEAQ (reference sequence). V was shortened by 5 bases and J by 0 bases, with 10 bases between the two germline ends. The CDR3 is CASSGATSTNEKLFF. CDR3 in DNA: TGTGCCAGCAGCGGGGCAACTTCAACTAATGAAAAACTGTTTTTT. The whole variable domain, filled in from reference TRBV7-9 and TRBJ1-4, reads DTGVSQNPRHKITKRGQNVTFRCDPISEHNRLYWYRQTLGQGPEFLTYFQNEAQLEKSRLLSDRFSAERPKGSFSTLEIQRTEQGDSAMYLCASSGATSTNEKLFFGSGTQLSVL.

The chain has TRBV9 and TRBJ1-1, with a weak D call TRBD1 (5 bases). The CDR3 runs 14 residues. Germline V gene sequence: CDR1 SGDLS, CDR2 YYNGEE. V lost 3 bases to trimming and J lost 4 bases, with 13 bases between them. The CDR3 bases are TGTGCCAGCAGCGGGCAGGGTTGGGGCACTGAAGCTTTCTTT. Amino acids: CASSGQGWGTEAFF.

This chain uses TRBV5-1 with TRBJ2-3; TRBD1 is a possible D gene (5 bases). V lost 0 bases and J 1 base, leaving 9 bases between the germline ends. This CDR3 has 15 residues. Germline CDR1 and CDR2: SGHRS and YFSETQ. The CDR3 protein is CASSLVGAGTDTQYF. CDR3 bases: TGCGCCAGCAGCTTGGTTGGGGCAGGCACAGATACGCAGTATTTT.

The rearrangement uses TRBV28 and TRBJ2-5; TRBD2 aligns across 11 bases. CDR3 length equals 16 residues. The ends lost 3 bases at V and 6 bases at J; junction bases unmatched: 9. The germline gives CDR1 MDHEN, CDR2 SYDVKM. The CDR3 DNA reads as TGTGCCAGCAGTTTCCGACTAGCGGGATTGAGAAAGACCCAGTACTTC. As protein: CASSFRLAGLRKTQYF.

This clone was seen once. This chain joins TRBV2 and TRBJ1-2; no clear D gene. Germline V CDR1 and CDR2: SNHLY, FYNNEI. The CDR3 contains 12 residues. Trimming left V 6 bases short and J 6 bases short, with 11 bases between. The CDR3 spells CASRRMSDGYTF. The CDR3 coding sequence is TGTGCCAGCAGGAGGATGTCGGATGGCTACACCTTC.

The rearrangement joins TRBV5-4 to TRBJ1-3; TRBD1 matches at 9 bases. CDR1 and CDR2 from the germline V gene are SGHNT and YYREEE (reference sequence). The CDR3 is 13 amino acids. Trimming took 7 bases from V and 4 from J; bases not matched to a gene: 3. CDR3 sequence (DNA): TGTGCCAGCGGGGGACAGGGCGGAAACACCATATATTTT. This encodes CASGGQGGNTIYF.

V is TRBV28 and J is TRBJ2-1; 13 bases line up with TRBD2. Germline assignment: CDR1 MDHEN and CDR2 SYDVKM. The V gene end was trimmed by 5 bases and the J gene end by 7 bases; junction bases not matched to a gene: 5. CDR3 length: 15 residues. The CDR3 bases are TGTGCCAGCAGTGTACTAGCGGGGGGGCTGAATGAGCAGTTCTTC. It translates to CASSVLAGGLNEQFF.